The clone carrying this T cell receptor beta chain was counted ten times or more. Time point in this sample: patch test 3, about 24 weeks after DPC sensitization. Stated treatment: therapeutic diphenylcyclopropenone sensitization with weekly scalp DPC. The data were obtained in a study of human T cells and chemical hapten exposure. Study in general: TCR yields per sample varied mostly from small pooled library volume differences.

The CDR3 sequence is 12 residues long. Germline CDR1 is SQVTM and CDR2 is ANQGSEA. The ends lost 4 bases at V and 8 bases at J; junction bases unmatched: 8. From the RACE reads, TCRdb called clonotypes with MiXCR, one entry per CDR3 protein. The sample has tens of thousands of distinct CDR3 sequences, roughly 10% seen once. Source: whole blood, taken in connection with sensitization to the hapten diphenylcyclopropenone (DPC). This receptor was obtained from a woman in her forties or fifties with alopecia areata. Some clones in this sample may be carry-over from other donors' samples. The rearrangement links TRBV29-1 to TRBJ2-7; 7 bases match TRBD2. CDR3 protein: CSVVAGVFKQYF. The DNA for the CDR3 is TGCAGCGTTGTCGCGGGAGTCTTCAAGCAGTACTTC.